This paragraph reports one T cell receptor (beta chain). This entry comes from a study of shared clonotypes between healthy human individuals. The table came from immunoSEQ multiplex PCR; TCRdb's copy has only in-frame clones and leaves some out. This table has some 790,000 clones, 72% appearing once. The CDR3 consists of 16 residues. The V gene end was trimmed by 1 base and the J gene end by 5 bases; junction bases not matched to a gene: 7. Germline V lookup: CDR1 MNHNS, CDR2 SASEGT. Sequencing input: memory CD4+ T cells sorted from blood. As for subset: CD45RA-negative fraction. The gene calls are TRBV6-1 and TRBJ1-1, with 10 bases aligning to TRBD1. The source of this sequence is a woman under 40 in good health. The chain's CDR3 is CASSEDRQGARTEAFF. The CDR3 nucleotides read TGTGCCAGCAGTGAAGATAGACAGGGGGCGCGAACTGAAGCTTTCTTT.